This TCR beta chain was identified in a study of CD8+CD57+ T cells in acquired aplastic anemia. V dropped 3 bases and J dropped 4 bases, with 25 bases sitting between them. This CDR3 contains 18 residues. In germline, CDR1 is SGHTA, CDR2 FQGNSA. Concerning this clonotype: What it binds is not known.

Template material for TCR beta VDJ and CDR3 profiling consisted of genomic DNA. TCRdb called the reads again in MiXCR, with one record for every CDR3 protein. Of about 260,000 distinct CDR3 sequences in the sample, approximately 82% were seen once. An expansion of CD8+CD57+ cells by flow cytometry had been shown in patients chosen for sequencing. Each of the patients presented with severe acquired aplastic anemia. Patients were treatment-naive when blood was sampled. Whole-study findings and limits: No significant patient-versus-control difference appeared in CD8+ Simpson's diversity.

Sequences were obtained from sorted CD4+, CD8+, or CD8+CD57+ T cells (not recorded which) from PBMCs. The chain combines TRBV7-2 with TRBJ2-7, with D perhaps TRBD2 (5 bases). The receptor was isolated from a human donor with aplastic anemia. CDR3 residues: CASSFHLKGNTLAYEQYV. CDR3 nucleotides: TGTGCCAGCAGCTTTCATCTAAAAGGGAACACTCTAGCTTACGAGCAGTACGTC.